This TCR beta chain was sequenced during a study of blood T cell repertoires in COVID-19. Generated by immunoSEQ multiplex PCR, the TCRdb table keeps only in-frame clones and is missing some. Among a few hundred thousand clones listed, 88% were seen once. The TCR comes from a woman aged 18-29 years who had been exposed to COVID-19. What was sequenced was PBMCs or T cells enriched from blood (not recorded which).

The CDR3 reads CASSTRSSAADTQYF. As DNA, the CDR3 is TGTGCCAGCAGCACCCGGTCTAGCGCGGCAGATACGCAGTATTTT. The chain couples TRBV4-2 to TRBJ2-3; D is perhaps TRBD2 (6 bases). The V and J ends lost 5 bases and 4 bases respectively, with 16 bases between them. Germline-derived CDR1 and CDR2 are LGHNA and YNFKEQ. This CDR3 region has 15 residues.